The 32 T cell receptor beta chains below all came from one sample that was sequenced in a study of T cell changes during pregnancy in multiple sclerosis. Assay: immunoSEQ multiplex PCR; the TCRdb copy retains only in-frame clones and omits some. The data contain some 48,000 clones, approximately 91% of them seen just once; the ten biggest clones take up roughly 0.66%. The sample in question was CD4+ T cells from peripheral blood mononuclear cells, obtained after pregnancy. The receptors were gathered from a female donor in good health, enrolled as a control in a pregnancy study.

This chain links TRBV7-9 with TRBJ2-1, with TRBD1 matching 12 bases. The CDR3 is made up of 17 amino acids. Germline V gives CDR1 SEHNR, CDR2 FQNEAQ (reference sequence). J lost 8 bases, V lost 2 bases, and 10 bases had no gene match. The CDR3 DNA is TGTGCCAGCAGCTTACTGATTTCCGGGACAGGGGGCGATGAGCAGTTCTTC. Its protein is CASSLLISGTGGDEQFF.

CDR3 sequence: CASSLASGATGELFF. In DNA, the CDR3 is TGTGCCAGCAGCTTGGCTAGCGGGGCCACCGGGGAGCTGTTTTTT. This chain uses TRBV5-4 with TRBJ2-2; TRBD2 agrees at 9 bases. The ends lost 0 bases at V and 4 bases at J; junction bases unmatched: 1. The CDR3 runs 15 residues. CDR1 SGHNT and CDR2 YYREEE come from the germline V gene (reference sequence).

The chain is built from TRBV4-1 and TRBJ1-5, with D perhaps TRBD1 (6 bases). The V end lost 0 bases, the J end lost 6 bases, and 18 bases lay between the germline ends. CDR3 size: 17 residues. Per germline, CDR1 MGHRA and CDR2 YSYEKL. Here the CDR3 DNA reads TGCGCCAGCAGCCAAGAAAGTATACAGGGTCGAAGTCAGCCCCAGCATTTT. Amino acids: CASSQESIQGRSQPQHF.

The rearrangement uses TRBV7-2 and TRBJ2-3, with TRBD2 matching over 15 bases. This CDR3 contains 17 residues. CDR1 is SGHTA and CDR2 is FQGNSA in the germline V gene. V shed 2 bases, J shed 2 bases, and the junction held 2 bases outside the gene matches. In nucleotides, the CDR3 is TGTGCCAGCAGCTTATGGACTAGCGGGAGGGTCACAGATACGCAGTATTTT. As protein: CASSLWTSGRVTDTQYF.

V usage is TRBV29-1 and J usage is TRBJ2-3, with 7 bases matching TRBD1. The CDR3 is made up of 14 amino acids. Trimming took 5 bases from V and 6 from J; bases not matched to a gene: 11. CDR1 and CDR2 from the germline V gene are SQVTM and ANQGSEA. CDR3 amino acids: CSVSGQVGSDTQYF. Written as DNA, the CDR3 is TGCAGCGTTTCCGGACAGGTCGGGTCGGATACGCAGTATTTT.

The genes are TRBV4-1 and TRBJ2-7; 7 bases agree with TRBD2. The CDR3 extends over 15 amino acids. Trimming cost V 0 bases and J 3 bases; bases outside gene matches: 5. Germline CDR1 is MGHRA and CDR2 is YSYEKL. The CDR3 bases are TGCGCCAGCAGCCAAGAACTAGCGCGGCTCTACGAGCAGTACTTC. This sequence encodes CASSQELARLYEQYF.

V and J are TRBV9 and TRBJ1-1; D is possibly TRBD1 (5 bases). The CDR3 has 13 residues. Germline V gives CDR1 SGDLS, CDR2 YYNGEE. V was clipped by 0 bases and J by 7 bases, with 10 bases between them. CDR3 nucleotide sequence: TGTGCCAGCAGCGTAGCTACAGGCTATGAAGCTTTCTTT. Translating it yields CASSVATGYEAFF. Drawing the rest from reference TRBV9 and TRBJ1-1, the complete variable domain is DSGVTQTPKHLITATGQRVTLRCSPRSGDLSVYWYQQSLDQGLQFLIQYYNGEERAKGNILERFSAQQFPDLHSELNLSSLELGDSALYFCASSVATGYEAFFGQGTRLTVV.

The V and J genes are TRBV19 and TRBJ1-5; D not certain. Germline V gives CDR1 LNHDA, CDR2 SQIVND (reference sequence). With 5 bases removed from V and 0 bases from J, the gap between germline ends came to 8 bases. The CDR3 extends over 14 amino acids. The CDR3 region is CASSVTASNQPQHF. The CDR3 nucleotides read TGTGCCAGTAGTGTTACAGCTAGCAATCAGCCCCAGCATTTT.

The chain links TRBV6-6 to TRBJ2-7, with 7 bases aligning to TRBD2. Germline V gene data show CDR1 as MNHNY and CDR2 as SVGAGI (reference sequence). V lost 6 bases to trimming and J lost 0 bases; unmatched junction nucleotides: 5. The CDR3 sequence is 14 residues long. The CDR3 sequence: CASRPSGVSYEQYF. In DNA, the CDR3 is TGTGCCAGCAGGCCGAGCGGGGTCTCCTACGAGCAGTACTTC.

This clone was found once. The chain is built from TRBV7-6 and TRBJ1-2; 9 bases fit TRBD1. V dropped 4 bases and J dropped 7; count of bases not matched to a gene: 13. Germline CDR1 is SGHVS and CDR2 is FNYEAQ. This CDR3 is built from 16 residues. The CDR3 loop reads CASSSGQGGRVGGYTF. CDR3 nucleotide sequence: TGTGCCAGCAGCTCGGGACAGGGAGGACGGGTCGGTGGCTACACCTTC.

The CDR3 DNA is TGTGCCAGCACCCGACAGGGATCTAATGAAAAACTGTTTTTT. This encodes CASTRQGSNEKLFF. The chain uses TRBV2 and TRBJ1-4, with 7 bases fitting TRBD1. Germline CDR1 reads SNHLY; CDR2 reads FYNNEI. There are 14 residues in the CDR3. The trim removed 7 bases at V and 3 bases at J, leaving 5 bases unmatched.

J is TRBJ2-1 and V is TRBV5-6; possible D gene TRBD2, 6 bases. This CDR3 is built from 15 residues. Germline CDR1 reads SGHDT; CDR2 reads YYEEEE. V was trimmed by 6 bases and J by 7 bases, leaving 20 bases between them. The CDR3 reads CASTRGNFGWNEQFF. The CDR3 DNA reads as TGTGCCAGCACCCGCGGGAATTTTGGCTGGAATGAGCAGTTCTTC.

The chain links TRBV10-3 to TRBJ1-1; TRBD1 aligns across 7 bases. Germline-derived CDR1 and CDR2 are ENHRY and SYGVKD. The CDR3 totals 13 residues. V lost 7 bases and J lost 2; bases outside the gene matches: 4. Here the CDR3 DNA reads TGTGCCATCAAGACAGGGATCAACACTGAAGCTTTCTTT. Protein product: CAIKTGINTEAFF.

The genes are TRBV11-2 and TRBJ2-3; maybe TRBD1 (6 bases). The CDR3 sequence is 16 residues long. Trimming left V 1 base short and J 6 bases short, with 17 bases between. Germline V lookup: CDR1 SGHAT, CDR2 FQNNGV. The CDR3, as DNA: TGTGCCAGCAGCTTAGGGGTTACAGGGAGAATGGATACGCAGTATTTT. The encoded protein is CASSLGVTGRMDTQYF.

This clone showed up just a few times. This chain's CDR3 is CASSYSRLAGADEQFF. The DNA of the CDR3 is TGTGCCAGCAGTTACTCGAGGCTAGCGGGAGCGGATGAGCAGTTCTTC. The chain employs TRBV6-6 and TRBJ2-1; TRBD2 agrees at 10 bases. Trimming at V came to 0 bases and at J to 8 bases, leaving 7 bases not matched to a gene. The CDR3 totals 16 residues. Germline V gene data show CDR1 as MNHNY and CDR2 as SVGAGI (reference sequence).

The sample holds one count of this clone. The rearrangement links TRBV7-8 to TRBJ2-2; D unclear. The CDR3 extends over 15 amino acids. The V end was cut by 5 bases, the J end by 6 bases, with 16 bases between. CDR1 and CDR2 (germline): SGHVS, FQNEAQ. CDR3: CASSQSGLLSGELFF. For the CDR3, the DNA is TGTGCCAGCAGCCAAAGTGGGCTTCTCTCCGGGGAGCTGTTTTTT. Variable domain in full (rest from reference TRBV7-8 and TRBJ2-2): GAGVSQSPRYKVAKRGQDVALRCDPISGHVSLFWYQQALGQGPEFLTYFQNEAQLDKSGLPSDRFFAERPEGSVSTLKIQRTQQEDSAVYLCASSQSGLLSGELFFGEGSRLTVL.

The chain has TRBV18 and TRBJ2-3, with D perhaps matching TRBD1 (5 bases). CDR1 is KGHSH, CDR2 LQKENI, per germline. The CDR3 extends over 16 amino acids. Trimming shortened V by 2 bases and J by 7 bases, and 19 bases separated the two germline ends. CDR3 amino acids: CASSPSTPDGAYTQYF. The CDR3 bases are TGTGCCAGCTCACCATCCACTCCGGATGGGGCATATACGCAGTATTTT.

The chain links TRBV5-4 to TRBJ2-5; D unclear. The CDR3 has 12 residues. Germline values: CDR1 SGHNT, CDR2 YYREEE (reference sequence). Trimming cost V 1 base and J 5 bases, with 6 bases left between them. For the CDR3, the DNA is TGTGCCAGCAGCTTGCACCGGGAGACCCAGTACTTC. This gives the protein CASSLHRETQYF.

The rearrangement uses TRBV5-6 and TRBJ2-2; perhaps TRBD1 as D (6 bases). The germline V gene has CDR1 SGHDT and CDR2 YYEEEE. V dropped 2 bases and J dropped 0 bases, with 8 bases sitting between them. CDR3 size: 15 residues. The CDR3 DNA is TGTGCCAGCAGCTTTGGGACAACGAACACCGGGGAGCTGTTTTTT. It is translated as CASSFGTTNTGELFF. The full variable domain, in which reference TRBV5-6 and TRBJ2-2 provide the parts outside the CDR3, is DAGVTQSPTHLIKTRGQQVTLRCSPKSGHDTVSWYQQALGQGPQFIFQYYEEEERQRGNFPDRFSGHQFPNYSSELNVNALLLGDSALYLCASSFGTTNTGELFFGEGSRLTVL.

This clone was counted a single time. The chain carries TRBV10-3 and TRBJ1-4; D unresolved. The CDR3 is 11 amino acids. Between the trimmed V and J ends, which lost 6 bases and 7 bases, there was a span of 6 bases. Germline V gene sequence: CDR1 ENHRY, CDR2 SYGVKD. CDR3 in DNA: TGTGCCATCAGCGCAGGTGAAAAACTGTTTTTT. Protein sequence: CAISAGEKLFF.

The V gene is TRBV27, the J gene TRBJ1-6; 8 bases fit TRBD1. This CDR3 is built from 14 residues. The V segment lost 4 bases and the J segment 7 bases; nucleotides outside the gene matches: 3. Germline V lookup: CDR1 MNHEY, CDR2 SMNVEV (reference sequence). CDR3 in DNA: TGTGCCAGCAGTTGGGACAGGAGCAATTCACCCCTCCACTTT. Translated, it gives CASSWDRSNSPLHF.

The rearrangement uses TRBV19 and TRBJ2-2; 11 bases match TRBD2. J lost 7 bases, V lost 5 bases, and 21 bases had no gene match. The CDR3 sequence is 20 residues long. Per the germline V gene, CDR1 is LNHDA and CDR2 is SQIVND (reference sequence). DNA of the CDR3: TGTGCCAGTAGTGCATCAACTGGACTAGCGGGTGGATCGGGCTTCGGGGAGCTGTTTTTT. Translating gives CASSASTGLAGGSGFGELFF.

Turning to this clone: The junction departs from germline at one end; a sequencing error may be responsible. The gene calls are TRBV11-1 and TRBJ2-3, with 11 bases aligning to TRBD2. The CDR3 has 16 amino acids. Germline lookup yields CDR1 SGHAT and CDR2 FQDESV (reference sequence). The CDR3 coding sequence is TGTGCCAGCAGGTTAGCCCTAGCGGGGGGCCCAGATACGCAGTATTTT. This gives the protein CASRLALAGGPDTQYF.

The V and J genes are TRBV5-1 and TRBJ1-2; D gene unclear. There are 16 residues in the CDR3. Deletions cut 0 bases from V and 0 bases from J, with 12 bases between. The germline V gene has CDR1 SGHRS and CDR2 YFSETQ. CDR3 loop: CASSLVRGISNYGYTF. As DNA, the CDR3 is TGCGCCAGCAGCTTGGTCCGCGGGATTTCTAACTATGGCTACACCTTC.

The chain has TRBV6-6 and TRBJ2-5; D remains ambiguous. The CDR3 is 14 residues long. The germline gives CDR1 MNHNY, CDR2 SVGAGI (reference sequence). With 5 bases removed from V and 7 bases from J, the gap between germline ends came to 17 bases. CDR3 coding DNA: TGTGCCAGCAGTAACCCGACGGTCCCAGGGACCCAGTACTTC. Encoded protein: CASSNPTVPGTQYF.

The chain couples TRBV4-1 to TRBJ2-7, with 10 bases identical to TRBD2. CDR3 size: 15 residues. The germline CDR1 and CDR2 sequences are MGHRA and YSYEKL. V shed 0 bases and J 5 bases; nucleotides not matched to a gene: 4. The CDR3 DNA reads as TGCGCCAGCAGCCAAGAACTAGCGGGGATCGACGAGCAGTACTTC. Protein: CASSQELAGIDEQYF.

This chain joins TRBV14 and TRBJ1-2; TRBD1 might be the D (5 bases). The CDR3 sequence is 14 residues long. Germline V lookup: CDR1 SGHDN, CDR2 FVKESK. V lost 4 bases and J lost 3, with 12 bases in between. CDR3 loop: CASSLQGIDYGYTF. The CDR3, as DNA: TGTGCCAGCAGCCTTCAGGGTATCGACTATGGCTACACCTTC.

The CDR3, as DNA: TGTGCCATCAGGAACCCGGGACAGGGAAATGAAAAACTGTTTTTT. Its translation: CAIRNPGQGNEKLFF. The chain couples TRBV10-3 to TRBJ1-4; 9 bases are shared with TRBD1. The junction had 7 bases not matched to a gene; V was cut back by 6 bases and J by 5 bases. The germline V gene encodes CDR1 ENHRY and CDR2 SYGVKD. The CDR3 is 15 amino acids.

The chain couples TRBV4-2 to TRBJ2-3, with 12 bases that match TRBD1. Germline-derived CDR1 and CDR2 are LGHNA and YNFKEQ. The junction had 3 bases not matched to a gene; V was cut back by 3 bases and J by 2 bases. The CDR3 spans 16 residues. The CDR3 protein is CASSQGTGGLTDTQYF. CDR3 bases: TGTGCCAGCAGCCAGGGGACAGGGGGCCTCACAGATACGCAGTATTTT.

V usage is TRBV10-2 and J usage is TRBJ2-1; 9 nucleotides line up with TRBD2. V was pared by 2 bases and J by 6 bases, with 2 bases of the junction left unmatched. Germline loops: CDR1 WSHSY, CDR2 SAAADI. The CDR3 is made up of 14 amino acids. The CDR3 nucleotides read TGCGCCAGCAGTGAGGTAGCGGGGGTCAATGAGCAGTTCTTC. Protein: CASSEVAGVNEQFF.

Written as DNA, the CDR3 is TGTGCCAGCTCACCATTGGACAGGAATAACTATGGCTACACCTTC. The encoded protein is CASSPLDRNNYGYTF. The V and J genes are TRBV18 and TRBJ1-2; 7 bases agree with TRBD1. Losses at the gene ends were 2 bases for V and 1 base for J; bases not matched to a gene: 4. Germline CDR1 reads KGHSH; CDR2 reads LQKENI. CDR3 size: 15 residues.

This sequence joins TRBV7-9 and TRBJ2-3, with 11 nucleotides matching TRBD2. Germline V CDR1 and CDR2: SEHNR, FQNEAQ (reference sequence). The V gene end was trimmed by 3 bases and the J gene end by 0 bases; junction bases not matched to a gene: 5. This CDR3 contains 17 residues. CDR3 protein: CASSFRPSGGSTDTQYF. CDR3 nucleotide sequence: TGTGCCAGCAGCTTTAGGCCTAGCGGGGGGAGCACAGATACGCAGTATTTT.